The 30 T cell receptor beta chains given below trace back to one sample, sequenced in a study of chemoradiotherapy in HPV16-positive cancers. Profiling relied on immunoSEQ multiplex PCR, and the TCRdb table lists in-frame clones only, not all of them. In the table there are about 15,000 clones, 60% to 85% of which are singletons. Collection took place from a patient who underwent chemoradiotherapy. The receptors were sampled from a human donor with HPV-associated anogenital cancer.

As to this clone: The CDR3 ends on some other residue instead of the conserved phenylalanine or tryptophan, so this is likely a read error. The limits of the CDR3 on the DNA are not certain, so only TCRdb's listed CDR3 is given. The chain uses TRBV4-1 and TRBJ2-7; the table names TRBD1, a call not compared with the DNA. Germline V CDR1 and CDR2: MGHRA, YSYEKL. Termini included, the CDR3 measures 10 amino acids. The CDR3 protein is CASSQDGQVQ.

The chain carries TRBV6-5 and TRBJ2-4; 8 positions match TRBD1. The V and J ends lost 6 bases and 5 bases, in that order; junction bases with no gene match: 3. Germline V gene data show CDR1 as MNHEY and CDR2 as SVGAGI. There are 13 residues in the CDR3. The CDR3 coding sequence is TGTGCCAGCAGAAAGACAGGGGAAAACATTCAGTACTTC. It codes for CASRKTGENIQYF.

The chain has TRBV30 and TRBJ1-6; TRBD1 aligns across 8 bases. The CDR3 covers 15 residues. Germline V gene sequence: CDR1 GTSNPN, CDR2 SVGIG (reference sequence). Trimming at V came to 3 bases and at J to 10 bases, leaving 11 bases not matched to a gene. This CDR3 reads CAWRKPDRAQSPLHF. The CDR3 coding sequence is TGTGCCTGGAGGAAGCCGGACAGGGCCCAGTCACCCCTCCACTTT.

This chain joins TRBV19 and TRBJ2-7, with a weak D call TRBD1 (5 bases). The CDR3 has 15 residues. V was pared by 3 bases and J by 3 bases, with 15 bases between. Germline V lookup: CDR1 LNHDA, CDR2 SQIVND (reference sequence). The CDR3 DNA reads TGTGCCAGTAGTATCCGCCACGCAGACAGCTACGAGCAGTACTTC. This gives the protein CASSIRHADSYEQYF.

V and J are TRBV9 and TRBJ2-5; 9 nucleotides line up with TRBD1. This CDR3 is 16 amino acids long. Germline values: CDR1 SGDLS, CDR2 YYNGEE. With 4 bases clipped from V and 4 bases from J, the junction kept 11 bases outside the gene matches. CDR3 region: CASSLRTGAGPETQYF. DNA of the CDR3: TGTGCCAGCAGCCTCCGGACAGGGGCGGGGCCAGAGACCCAGTACTTC.

This clone turned up a few times. The chain has TRBV5-1 and TRBJ2-1; 7 bases fit TRBD1. Germline-derived CDR1 and CDR2 are SGHRS and YFSETQ. J was trimmed by 8 bases and V by 1 base; bases with no gene match: 6. This CDR3 has 14 amino acids. CDR3 loop: CASSLSRGLDEQFF. The CDR3 DNA reads TGCGCCAGCAGCTTGTCAAGGGGGCTCGATGAGCAGTTCTTC.

The chain uses TRBV28 and TRBJ1-6, with D possibly being TRBD1 (5 bases). The V gene lost 6 bases and the J gene lost 10 bases, with 16 bases spanning the gap. The germline gives CDR1 MDHEN, CDR2 SYDVKM. The CDR3 runs to 14 residues. The CDR3 coding sequence is TGTGCCAGCAGGACGGGGTTTGGGGACTCACCCCTCCACTTT. Its protein product is CASRTGFGDSPLHF.

The V and J genes are TRBV5-6 and TRBJ2-7; tentatively, D is TRBD1 (6 bases). The CDR3 covers 15 residues. Trimming removed 0 bases at V and 1 base at J, with 11 bases between. Germline-derived CDR1 and CDR2 are SGHDT and YYEEEE. The CDR3 coding sequence is TGTGCCAGCAGCTTGGGGGGACATACGTCCTACGAGCAGTACTTC. Translating gives CASSLGGHTSYEQYF.

This clone was counted a single time. The chain is built from TRBV4-1 and TRBJ1-3; no clear D. This CDR3 contains 15 residues. In germline, CDR1 is MGHRA, CDR2 YSYEKL. Between the trimmed V and J ends, which lost 0 bases and 4 bases, there was a span of 10 bases. The CDR3 sequence is CASSQDRGIGNTIYF. CDR3 DNA sequence: TGCGCCAGCAGCCAAGATCGGGGAATCGGAAACACCATATATTTT.

The genes are TRBV9 and TRBJ2-3; 9 nucleotides match TRBD1. The J segment lost 3 bases and the V segment lost 3 bases, leaving 11 bases of the junction unmatched. Germline V gene sequence: CDR1 SGDLS, CDR2 YYNGEE. This CDR3 comprises 17 residues. The CDR3 DNA is TGTGCCAGCAGCGCAAGGGACAGGGCCCTAGGAACAGATACGCAGTATTTT. It translates to CASSARDRALGTDTQYF.

The chain couples TRBV5-8 to TRBJ2-1; 8 nucleotides match TRBD1. There are 16 residues in the CDR3. The germline V gene has CDR1 SGHTS and CDR2 YDEGEE. V lost 4 bases, J lost 6 bases, and 12 bases stayed unmatched. The CDR3 DNA is TGTGCCAGCAGCAGGCATCAGGGGGCCAGCAGCAATGAGCAGTTCTTC. It specifies CASSRHQGASSNEQFF.

V usage is TRBV4-3 and J usage is TRBJ2-1; 11 positions agree with TRBD2. The CDR3 runs 16 residues. The V gene's germline CDR1 is LGHNA and CDR2 YSLEER. V was pared by 1 base and J by 8 bases, with 7 bases of the junction left unmatched. The CDR3 spells CASSQGLAGGRDEQFF. CDR3 bases: TGCGCCAGCAGCCAAGGGCTAGCGGGGGGCCGCGATGAGCAGTTCTTC.

The V and J genes are TRBV14 and TRBJ1-1; D call uncertain. CDR1 is SGHDN and CDR2 is FVKESK in the germline V gene. This CDR3 region has 13 residues. Trimming removed 4 bases at V and 2 bases at J, with 8 bases between. The CDR3 is CASSPGTNTEAFF. The CDR3 DNA follows: TGTGCCAGCAGCCCTGGAACCAACACTGAAGCTTTCTTT.

This clone is a singleton in its sample. This chain links TRBV6-4 with TRBJ1-2; D is unresolved. This CDR3 has 13 amino acids. Germline CDR1 is MRHNA and CDR2 is SNTAGT. Trimming took 6 bases from V and 2 from J, leaving 10 bases between them. The CDR3 loop reads CASRRDLNYGYTF. The CDR3 nucleotides read TGTGCCAGCAGGCGGGATTTGAACTATGGCTACACCTTC.

The chain couples TRBV10-3 to TRBJ2-7, with TRBD1 as a possible D gene (5 bases). Trimming left V 6 bases short and J 6 bases short, with 15 bases between. This CDR3 has 13 residues. CDR1 is ENHRY and CDR2 is SYGVKD in the germline V gene. The CDR3 here is CAISDSSAAEQYF. The CDR3 DNA reads as TGTGCCATCAGCGACAGTAGTGCAGCCGAGCAGTACTTC.

The rearrangement joins TRBV5-1 to TRBJ2-2; D gene ambiguous. In germline, CDR1 is SGHRS, CDR2 YFSETQ. Trimming pared 7 bases from V and 1 base from J, leaving 14 bases between. The CDR3 is 15 amino acids. CDR3: CASSSGSGNTGELFF. CDR3 sequence (DNA): TGCGCCAGCTCCTCTGGGTCTGGGAACACCGGGGAGCTGTTTTTT.

This clone showed up just a few times. The genes are TRBV18 and TRBJ2-7, with a weak D call TRBD1 (6 bases). Deletions cut 4 bases from V and 2 bases from J, with 9 bases between. This CDR3 is 13 amino acids long. Germline values: CDR1 KGHSH, CDR2 LQKENI. In nucleotides, the CDR3 is TGTGCCAGCTCACGGGACATCGCCTACGAGCAGTACTTC. Amino acids: CASSRDIAYEQYF.

The chain has TRBV4-2 and TRBJ1-1; TRBD1 aligns across 10 bases. V was pared by 4 bases and J by 3 bases, with 14 bases of the junction left unmatched. CDR3 length: 18 residues. CDR1 is LGHNA and CDR2 is YNFKEQ in the germline V gene. CDR3 DNA: TGTGCCAGCAGCCGTCCGACAGGGGGCGGGAGAGGTGACACTGAAGCTTTCTTT. Protein product: CASSRPTGGGRGDTEAFF.

This clone was detected a few times. V gene TRBV6-6 combines with J gene TRBJ1-2; D may be TRBD1 (6 bases). V lost 6 bases and J 8 bases, leaving 16 bases between the germline ends. The germline gives CDR1 MNHNY, CDR2 SVGAGI (reference sequence). CDR3 length: 13 amino acids. This CDR3 reads CASRGAGGGGYTF. The CDR3, as DNA: TGTGCCAGCAGGGGCGCAGGAGGGGGGGGCTACACCTTC.

The J gene is TRBJ1-2, the V gene TRBV21-1; the D call in the table, TRBD1, was not verified against the DNA. TRBV21-1 is flagged as a pseudogene. The CDR3 covers 12 residues. CDR3: CASTPRLDGYTF. The CDR3 DNA is TGTGCCAGCACCCCCAGGCTGGATGGCTACACCTTC.

The CDR3 protein is CAWSPGVGNTEAFF. For the CDR3, the DNA is TGTGCCTGGAGTCCTGGGGTTGGGAACACTGAAGCTTTCTTT. The rearrangement uses TRBV30 and TRBJ1-1; D unclear. Germline V lookup: CDR1 GTSNPN, CDR2 SVGIG (reference sequence). The CDR3 consists of 14 residues. V lost 2 bases and J 1 base, leaving 11 bases between the germline ends.

The chain is built from TRBV5-1 and TRBJ2-7; tentative D call: TRBD2 (6 bases). This CDR3 contains 15 residues. Trimming took 1 base from V and 4 from J, leaving 15 bases between them. CDR1 and CDR2 from the germline V gene are SGHRS and YFSETQ. In nucleotides, the CDR3 is TGCGCCAGCAGCTTGCGCCCGGGACTGGCTTACGAGCAGTACTTC. Translated: CASSLRPGLAYEQYF.

The chain carries TRBV15 and TRBJ1-2; D gene unclear. This CDR3 is 13 amino acids long. Germline CDR1 LNHNV, CDR2 YYDKDF (reference sequence). Between the trimmed V and J ends, which lost 5 bases and 0 bases, there was a span of 7 bases. Here the CDR3 reads CATSDDSNYGYTF. The CDR3 DNA is TGTGCCACCAGCGATGACTCTAACTATGGCTACACCTTC.

The gene calls are TRBV4-1 and TRBJ1-1; 10 bases agree with TRBD1. V dropped 0 bases and J dropped 5; count of bases not matched to a gene: 3. CDR3 size: 15 residues. In germline, CDR1 is MGHRA, CDR2 YSYEKL. The CDR3 DNA reads as TGCGCCAGCAGCCAAGACAGGACAGGGGGAACTGAAGCTTTCTTT. Translation gives CASSQDRTGGTEAFF.

This clone showed up just once. The CDR3 bases are TGTGCCAGCAGCTTAGTGTTCGGGGGTAGCTATGGCTACACCTTC. Its translation is CASSLVFGGSYGYTF. V and J are TRBV7-2 and TRBJ1-2, with a possible D match to TRBD1 (5 bases). CDR1 is SGHTA and CDR2 is FQGNSA in the germline V gene. The CDR3 extends over 15 amino acids. V lost 1 base, J lost 4 bases, and 13 bases lay in between.

This clone rates as large (0.1 to 1%). The chain has TRBV7-9 and TRBJ2-7, with D possibly being TRBD1 (5 bases). Trimming stripped 1 base from V and 0 bases from J, with 13 bases between. The CDR3 totals 16 residues. CDR1 is SEHNR, CDR2 FQNEAQ, per germline (reference sequence). The CDR3, as DNA: TGTGCCAGCAGCTTAGAGTTCTCCAGGGCCTCCTACGAGCAGTACTTC. Translating it yields CASSLEFSRASYEQYF.

There are a few counts of this clone. The chain is built from TRBV9 and TRBJ1-1, with D possibly being TRBD1 (5 bases). V lost 0 bases and J 1 base, leaving 10 bases between the germline ends. Per the germline V gene, CDR1 is SGDLS and CDR2 is YYNGEE. This CDR3 has 15 amino acids. CDR3 sequence reads: CASSVGEGPNTEAFF. The CDR3 DNA is TGTGCCAGCAGCGTAGGTGAGGGACCGAACACTGAAGCTTTCTTT.

The chain has TRBV9 and TRBJ1-1; D ambiguous. The V end was cut by 4 bases, the J end by 0 bases, with 7 bases between. This CDR3 has 13 amino acids. The germline gives CDR1 SGDLS, CDR2 YYNGEE. The DNA for the CDR3 is TGTGCCAGCAGCCCTCGTCTGAACACTGAAGCTTTCTTT. It specifies CASSPRLNTEAFF.

The rearrangement links TRBV28 to TRBJ2-7; weak D call: TRBD1 (5 bases). The CDR3 covers 14 residues. The V and J ends lost 3 bases and 2 bases respectively, with 11 bases between them. Germline CDR1 is MDHEN and CDR2 is SYDVKM. The CDR3 sequence: CASSFAGRPYEQYF. The DNA for the CDR3 is TGTGCCAGCAGTTTCGCAGGGCGCCCCTACGAGCAGTACTTC.

The rearrangement uses TRBV11-2 and TRBJ1-1, with D unresolved. The CDR3 is 16 amino acids. With 0 bases removed from V and 0 bases from J, the gap between germline ends came to 11 bases. CDR1 and CDR2 from the germline V gene are SGHAT and FQNNGV. The CDR3 spells CASSLDVFGMNTEAFF. The CDR3 DNA sequence: TGTGCCAGCAGCTTAGACGTGTTCGGAATGAACACTGAAGCTTTCTTT.